The 30 T cell receptor beta chains presented below share a single source sample, sequenced in a study of blood T cell repertoires in COVID-19. The table came from immunoSEQ multiplex PCR; TCRdb's copy has only in-frame clones and leaves some out. The sample shows 8,500 to 10,000 clones, 86% of them seen only once. The sample was peripheral blood. The receptors were gathered from a human donor with active COVID-19. The donor label of this sample is uncertain.

The chain carries TRBV21-1 and TRBJ2-5; TRBD2 is the table's D call and was not checked against the DNA. TRBV21-1 is termed a pseudogene. This CDR3 is 15 amino acids long. The CDR3 sequence is CASSKERTSGRTQYF. CDR3 sequence (DNA): TGTGCCAGCAGCAAAGAGAGGACTAGCGGGAGGACCCAGTACTTC.

The CDR3 DNA reads as TGTGCCAGCAGCGACAGACACGACCCTTTGACCCAGTACTTC. Its translation is CASSDRHDPLTQYF. The gene calls are TRBV9 and TRBJ2-5, with no clear D. The V end lost 3 bases, the J end lost 7 bases, and 16 bases lay between the germline ends. The CDR3 runs to 14 residues. Germline V gene data show CDR1 as SGDLS and CDR2 as YYNGEE.

V is TRBV5-6 and J is TRBJ2-1; possible D gene TRBD1, 6 bases. The CDR3 has 16 residues. V dropped 2 bases and J dropped 6 bases, with 18 bases sitting between them. The germline CDR1 and CDR2 sequences are SGHDT and YYEEEE. CDR3 nucleotides: TGTGCCAGCAGCTTTCTTTTTTCCCTGGACAGCAATGAGCAGTTCTTC. Protein product: CASSFLFSLDSNEQFF.

The rearrangement links TRBV3-1 (or the pseudogene TRBV3-2) to TRBJ1-1; D gene uncertain. Germline V gene sequence: CDR1 LGHDT, CDR2 YNNKEL (reference sequence). This CDR3 is built from 9 residues. V was shortened by 4 bases and J by 8 bases, with 2 bases between the two germline ends. The DNA for the CDR3 is TGTGCCAGCAGCCTAGAAGCTTTCTTT. The encoded protein is CASSLEAFF.

The chain links TRBV15 to TRBJ2-7, with 7 bases matching TRBD1. From germline, CDR1 is LNHNV and CDR2 YYDKDF (reference sequence). The CDR3 is made up of 16 amino acids. Trimming took 0 bases from V and 3 from J; bases not matched to a gene: 8. CDR3 in DNA: TGTGCCACCAGCAGAGAAAGACCGGGACAGTACTACGAGCAGTACTTC. Translating it yields CATSRERPGQYYEQYF.

The genes are TRBV6-5 and TRBJ2-5; 9 nucleotides agree with TRBD2. Germline V gives CDR1 MNHEY, CDR2 SVGAGI. The CDR3 is 14 residues long. V lost 7 bases and J lost 2; bases outside the gene matches: 5. The CDR3 DNA sequence: TGTGCCAGCAACCGACTAGCGGATCAAGAGACCCAGTACTTC. Translated: CASNRLADQETQYF.

V is TRBV5-1 and J is TRBJ2-1; D is possibly TRBD1 (6 bases). In germline, CDR1 is SGHRS, CDR2 YFSETQ. V lost 1 base, J lost 5 bases, and 10 bases lay in between. The CDR3 runs to 14 residues. CDR3 nucleotides: TGCGCCAGCAGCTTGTTCGGGACACACAATGAGCAGTTCTTC. The encoded protein is CASSLFGTHNEQFF.

This chain uses TRBV15 with TRBJ1-4, with D possibly being TRBD1 (6 bases). The V end was cut by 0 bases, the J end by 0 bases, with 8 bases between. This CDR3 is 16 amino acids long. Germline CDR1 reads LNHNV; CDR2 reads YYDKDF (reference sequence). CDR3 bases: TGTGCCACCAGCAGAGAGAGACAGGCAACTAATGAAAAACTGTTTTTT. Amino acid sequence: CATSRERQATNEKLFF.

The chain is built from TRBV10-3 and TRBJ2-5; the match to TRBD1 covers 10 bases. With V trimmed by 8 bases and J by 4 bases, 4 bases remained unmatched. The CDR3 is 13 residues long. Germline assignment: CDR1 ENHRY and CDR2 SYGVKD. CDR3 sequence reads: CAISRDRGETQYF. DNA for the CDR3: TGTGCCATCTCCCGGGACAGGGGAGAGACCCAGTACTTC.

The V call is TRBV5-4, the J call TRBJ1-2; no clear D. The CDR3 is 14 residues long. CDR1 is SGHNT and CDR2 is YYREEE in the germline V gene (reference sequence). With 2 bases removed from V and 6 bases from J, the gap between germline ends came to 14 bases. The CDR3 spells CASSLKDLADGYTF. CDR3 DNA sequence: TGTGCCAGCAGCTTAAAAGACCTAGCGGATGGCTACACCTTC.

The CDR3 bases are TGTGCCAGCAGTGAACGACAGGGAGTATCCTATGGCTACACCTTC. Amino acids: CASSERQGVSYGYTF. V gene TRBV6-1 combines with J gene TRBJ1-2, with 7 bases identical to TRBD1. The germline gives CDR1 MNHNS, CDR2 SASEGT. This CDR3 has 15 residues. The V segment lost 2 bases and the J segment 4 bases; nucleotides outside the gene matches: 7.

The V call is TRBV24-1, the J call TRBJ2-1, with 7 bases fitting TRBD2. The CDR3 is made up of 11 amino acids. V was pared by 10 bases and J by 7 bases, with 3 bases of the junction left unmatched. Germline CDR1 and CDR2: KGHDR and SFDVKD. The CDR3 bases are TGTGCCACGAGCGGGGAGAATGAGCAGTTCTTC. Protein: CATSGENEQFF.

The chain recombines TRBV5-6 with TRBJ2-1; tentatively, D is TRBD2 (5 bases). Trimming took 0 bases from V and 2 from J, leaving 12 bases between them. CDR3 size: 16 residues. CDR1 is SGHDT, CDR2 YYEEEE, per germline. CDR3 protein: CASSLDPTGTYNEQFF. CDR3 DNA: TGTGCCAGCAGCTTGGACCCGACGGGGACCTACAATGAGCAGTTCTTC.

This clone was recorded only once. The V gene is TRBV28, the J gene TRBJ1-4; 9 positions agree with TRBD1. Germline assignment: CDR1 MDHEN and CDR2 SYDVKM. J was trimmed by 7 bases and V by 8 bases; bases with no gene match: 14. The CDR3 has 16 residues. The CDR3 spells CASSGQGFFGREKLFF. Here the CDR3 DNA reads TGTGCCAGCTCCGGACAGGGGTTTTTCGGGCGTGAAAAACTGTTTTTT. Full variable domain (rest looked up from reference TRBV28 and TRBJ1-4): DVKVTQSSRYLVKRTGEKVFLECVQDMDHENMFWYRQDPGLGLRLIYFSYDVKMKEKGDIPEGYSVSREKKERFSLILESASTNQTSMYLCASSGQGFFGREKLFFGSGTQLSVL.

The genes are TRBV5-1 and TRBJ2-1, with D unclear. The CDR3 contains 15 residues. Trimming took off 0 bases at V and 0 bases at J, with 7 bases between the two ends. Germline V gene lookup returns CDR1 SGHRS and CDR2 YFSETQ. For the CDR3, the DNA is TGCGCCAGCAGCTTGGGCGGCTTCTCCTACAATGAGCAGTTCTTC. Translated: CASSLGGFSYNEQFF.

This chain connects TRBV5-1 to TRBJ2-2; 7 bases line up with TRBD1. The CDR3 contains 16 residues. V lost 7 bases and J lost 3; bases outside the gene matches: 12. Germline V gene sequence: CDR1 SGHRS, CDR2 YFSETQ. The CDR3: CASPLLQGRDTGELFF. The CDR3 region has the DNA TGCGCCAGCCCCCTGTTACAGGGGCGAGACACCGGGGAGCTGTTTTTT.

The V call is TRBV28, the J call TRBJ2-6, with TRBD1 as a possible D gene (5 bases). Looked up from germline, CDR1 is MDHEN and CDR2 is SYDVKM. The V end was cut by 7 bases, the J end by 0 bases, with 22 bases between. This CDR3 comprises 19 residues. For the CDR3, the DNA is TGTGCCAGCACCTCTAAGGGCAGGGTAACGATCTCTGGGGCCAACGTCCTGACTTTC. It codes for CASTSKGRVTISGANVLTF.

The rearrangement joins TRBV25-1 to TRBJ1-5; no definite D call. Trimming took off 5 bases at V and 6 bases at J, with 17 bases between the two ends. The V gene's germline CDR1 is MGHDK and CDR2 SYGVNS. The CDR3 consists of 15 residues. The CDR3 region has the DNA TGTGCCAGCAGTATGAGGAGGGAGAGGCCTCAGCCCCAGCATTTT. It yields the protein CASSMRRERPQPQHF.

The V and J genes are TRBV6-1 and TRBJ1-5; D uncertain. V was shortened by 3 bases and J by 5 bases, with 8 bases between the two germline ends. In germline, CDR1 is MNHNS, CDR2 SASEGT. The CDR3 extends over 13 amino acids. The CDR3 region is CASSDGGHQPQHF. In nucleotides, the CDR3 is TGTGCCAGCAGTGATGGAGGCCATCAGCCCCAGCATTTT.

The CDR3 region is CASSLSTGGNEAFF. In DNA, the CDR3 is TGTGCCAGCAGCTTGAGCACAGGGGGGAATGAAGCTTTCTTT. This chain links TRBV5-5 with TRBJ1-1; 8 bases fit TRBD1. The CDR3 runs 14 residues. Trimming removed 1 base from V and 7 bases from J; junction bases left unmatched: 6. Germline loops: CDR1 SGHKS, CDR2 YYEKEE (reference sequence).

The chain employs TRBV19 and TRBJ1-5, with no clear D. Germline V gives CDR1 LNHDA, CDR2 SQIVND (reference sequence). V was clipped by 6 bases and J by 2 bases, with 17 bases between them. There are 16 residues in the CDR3. CDR3 loop: CASSEGPPYGNQPQHF. The CDR3 nucleotides are TGTGCCAGTAGCGAGGGTCCCCCGTATGGCAATCAGCCCCAGCATTTT.

The gene calls are TRBV5-1 and TRBJ1-2; TRBD1 matches at 8 bases. V lost 4 bases, J lost 5 bases, and 7 bases stayed unmatched. Germline V lookup: CDR1 SGHRS, CDR2 YFSETQ. The CDR3 contains 14 residues. This chain's CDR3 is CASSQTGVWYGYTF. Here the CDR3 DNA reads TGCGCCAGCAGCCAGACAGGGGTCTGGTATGGCTACACCTTC.

This clone was detected a few times. The J gene is TRBJ2-7, the V gene TRBV7-9; TRBD1 agrees at 9 bases. The CDR3 extends over 14 amino acids. Germline CDR1 reads SEHNR; CDR2 reads FQNEAQ (reference sequence). The V and J ends lost 6 bases and 3 bases, in that order; junction bases with no gene match: 6. The CDR3 reads CASRKTGGNYEQYF. The CDR3 nucleotides are TGTGCCAGCAGAAAGACAGGGGGAAACTACGAGCAGTACTTC. The entire variable domain, with the rest obtained from reference TRBV7-9 and TRBJ2-7, is as follows: DTGVSQNPRHKITKRGQNVTFRCDPISEHNRLYWYRQTLGQGPEFLTYFQNEAQLEKSRLLSDRFSAERPKGSFSTLEIQRTEQGDSAMYLCASRKTGGNYEQYFGPGTRLTVT.

A remark on this clone: Other DNA sequences in this sample translate to the same CDR3. The rearrangement links TRBV9 to TRBJ2-2, with D tentatively TRBD1 (6 bases). With 1 base removed from V and 1 base from J, the gap between germline ends came to 8 bases. The length of the CDR3 is 15 residues. Looked up from germline, CDR1 is SGDLS and CDR2 is YYNGEE. This CDR3 reads CASSVRTENTGELFF. The CDR3 DNA follows: TGTGCCAGCAGCGTACGGACAGAGAACACCGGGGAGCTGTTTTTT.

The J gene is TRBJ1-5, the V gene TRBV10-3; D unresolved. Per the germline V gene, CDR1 is ENHRY and CDR2 is SYGVKD. This CDR3 region has 16 residues. Deletions cut 10 bases from V and 0 bases from J, with 19 bases between. CDR3 residues: CATADQEAYSNQPQHF. In DNA, the CDR3 is TGTGCCACAGCCGACCAGGAGGCCTATAGCAATCAGCCCCAGCATTTT.

This clone was observed a few times. The rearrangement uses TRBV5-6 and TRBJ2-3; no clear D gene. The CDR3 sequence is 14 residues long. CDR1 and CDR2 from the germline V gene are SGHDT and YYEEEE. V gave up 2 bases and J gave up 1 base, with 8 bases separating them. Here the CDR3 reads CASSFRWRTDTQYF. CDR3 DNA: TGTGCCAGCAGCTTTCGATGGCGCACAGATACGCAGTATTTT.

In DNA form, the CDR3 reads TGTGCCAGCAGCTTCTTCGGGAGAAGGAACATTCAGTACTTC. This sequence encodes CASSFFGRRNIQYF. The rearrangement uses TRBV7-2 and TRBJ2-4, with D tentatively TRBD2 (6 bases). Germline V gene lookup returns CDR1 SGHTA and CDR2 FQGNSA. V was trimmed by 3 bases and J by 7 bases, leaving 13 bases between them. There are 14 residues in the CDR3.

The chain carries TRBV3-1 (or the pseudogene TRBV3-2) and TRBJ1-3; TRBD1 is a possible D gene (5 bases). This CDR3 contains 15 residues. CDR1 LGHDT and CDR2 YNNKEL come from the germline V gene (reference sequence). V lost 1 base to trimming and J lost 1 base, with 8 bases between them. CDR3 nucleotides: TGTGCCAGCAGCCAAGGTCCAGGGTCTGGAAACACCATATATTTT. Translating it yields CASSQGPGSGNTIYF.

The chain employs TRBV19 and TRBJ2-1; 7 nucleotides align to TRBD1. J gave up 8 bases and V 6 bases, and 4 bases lay outside the gene matches. Germline V gene sequence: CDR1 LNHDA, CDR2 SQIVND (reference sequence). CDR3 length: 12 residues. CDR3 region: CASRGQVDEQFF. As DNA, the CDR3 is TGTGCCAGTAGAGGACAGGTTGATGAGCAGTTCTTC.

In its sample, this clone was seen once. The V call is TRBV23-1, the J call TRBJ2-7, with no clear D. TRBV23-1 falls under the ORF class, with uncertain function. This CDR3 spans 12 amino acids. The V and J ends lost 7 bases and 2 bases respectively, with 9 bases between them. CDR3 protein: CASTRNTYEQYF. DNA of the CDR3: TGCGCCAGCACCAGAAACACCTACGAGCAGTACTTC.